One sample yielded the 11 T cell receptor beta chains listed below, sequenced in a study of blood T cells in healthy people across ages. Primed by a sample-barcoded 5' primer and a J-beta primer mix, a second PCR proceeded for 7 to 11 cycles. TCRdb re-called the 5' RACE reads with MiXCR, one entry per CDR3 protein. This table has around 780,000 distinct CDR3 sequences, 20% to 30% appearing once. The same sample was also studied in work on T cells of mothers and their children.

Specimen: blood. These receptors were taken from a boy younger than 18 in good health.

This sequence joins TRBV12-3 or TRBV12-4 and TRBJ2-5, with TRBD1 as a possible D gene (6 bases). The closer fit of TRBJ2-1 to the DNA end suggests the J call may be wrong. The CDR3 length is 13 residues. CDR3: CASTLKGVNEQFF. As DNA, the CDR3 is TGTGCCAGCACCCTGAAGGGGGTCAATGAGCAGTTCTTC.

This clonotype appeared a few times. The V and J genes are TRBV7-8 and TRBJ2-7, with D hard to call. The V and J ends lost 4 bases and 0 bases respectively, with 13 bases between them. Per the germline V gene, CDR1 is SGHVS and CDR2 is FQNEAQ. The CDR3 length is 15 residues. The CDR3: CASSWGFETSYEQYF. The CDR3 nucleotides are TGTGCCAGCAGCTGGGGATTCGAAACCTCCTACGAGCAGTACTTC.

The chain carries TRBV10-2 and TRBJ1-3; D call uncertain. This CDR3 spans 12 amino acids. V was shortened by 7 bases and J by 7 bases, with 11 bases between the two germline ends. From germline, CDR1 is WSHSY and CDR2 SAAADI. CDR3: CASKVGGNTIYF. The DNA of the CDR3 is TGCGCCAGCAAGGTCGGTGGTAACACCATATATTTT.

This clonotype appeared a few times. The rearrangement uses TRBV20-1 and TRBJ2-5; D unclear. The germline V and J ends were trimmed by 6 bases and 3 bases, with 5 bases remaining between them. CDR1 DFQATT and CDR2 SNEGSKA come from the germline V gene (reference sequence). This CDR3 region has 10 residues. The CDR3 protein is CSATEETQYF. CDR3 bases: TGCAGTGCAACAGAAGAGACCCAGTACTTC.

This clonotype was observed a handful of times. The chain links TRBV7-9 to TRBJ1-4; D is possibly TRBD1 (5 bases). The CDR3 contains 12 residues. V lost 5 bases and J 7 bases, leaving 8 bases between the germline ends. CDR1 is SEHNR, CDR2 FQNEAQ, per germline (reference sequence). The CDR3 DNA follows: TGTGCCAGCAGCGGGGCGGGTGAAAAACTGTTTTTT. Translation: CASSGAGEKLFF.

About this clonotype itself: A read error may produce the germline difference seen at one junction end. The chain carries TRBV29-1 and TRBJ2-1; 11 positions match TRBD2. The J call may be in error: the DNA end matches TRBJ2-5 better. The CDR3 has 16 residues. The germline gives CDR1 SQVTM, CDR2 ANQGSEA. DNA of the CDR3: TGCAGCGCTGAAGATTGGGCTAGCGGGGGGCGCGAGACCCAGTACTTC. This gives the protein CSAEDWASGGRETQYF.

Comment on this clonotype: This may arise from a read error, as a much more abundant clone is one base away. This sequence joins TRBV28 and TRBJ2-5; unclear D gene. Trimming removed 2 bases from V and 4 bases from J, with 8 bases in between. Germline CDR1 and CDR2: MDHEN and SYDVKM. The CDR3 extends over 13 amino acids. The CDR3 region has the DNA TGTGCCAGCAGTTTACACAACGGAGAGACCCAGTACTTC. It encodes CASSLHNGETQYF.

This clonotype was found a few times. The V and J genes are TRBV6-5 and TRBJ2-4; D possibly corresponds to TRBD2 (5 bases). The V and J ends lost 5 bases and 2 bases respectively, with 10 bases between them. Germline-derived CDR1 and CDR2 are MNHEY and SVGAGI. This CDR3 has 14 residues. CDR3 residues: CASSRGFSKNIQYF. As DNA, the CDR3 is TGTGCCAGCAGTCGGGGTTTTTCCAAAAACATTCAGTACTTC.

This chain uses TRBV7-9 with TRBJ2-6; D is ambiguous. Germline V gene lookup returns CDR1 SEHNR and CDR2 FQNEAQ (reference sequence). Deletions cut 1 base from V and 4 bases from J, with 11 bases between. The CDR3 length is 16 residues. This chain's CDR3 is CASSLGTPDGANVLTF. CDR3 in DNA: TGTGCCAGCAGCTTAGGGACCCCGGACGGGGCCAACGTCCTGACTTTC.

This clonotype was detected a few times. The V gene is TRBV12-3 or TRBV12-4, the J gene TRBJ2-7; a possible D gene is TRBD2 (6 bases). The V end was cut by 3 bases, the J end by 4 bases, with 10 bases between. The CDR3 is 13 amino acids. The CDR3 DNA reads TGTGCCAGCAGTTTCCCCGGGACTTACGAGCAGTACTTC. It translates to CASSFPGTYEQYF.

This clonotype was recorded a few times. The genes are TRBV7-3 and TRBJ2-1; D remains unclear. This CDR3 region has 15 residues. Germline V gene lookup returns CDR1 SGHTA and CDR2 FQGTGA. Trimming stripped 1 base from V and 0 bases from J, with 7 bases between. This CDR3 reads CASSLRPSSYNEQFF. The CDR3 nucleotides read TGTGCCAGCAGCTTAAGGCCGAGCTCCTACAATGAGCAGTTCTTC.